The 20 T cell receptor beta chains below were found in one sample sequenced in a study of Ad26.COV2.S vaccination and SARS-CoV-2 variants (dated by TCRdb to the early 2020s). The library was produced with the immunoSEQ multiplex PCR assay. The immuneACCESS repertoire file appears here via TCRdb, limited to in-frame rearrangements. These files lack a portion of the clones; in checked studies, under half of the deficit traces to unresolved V genes, and the cause of the others is not known. This sample has 300,000 to 400,000 clones in its table, and approximately 86% of those were observed once. The ten largest account for roughly 1.9% of the sample. Sample treatment or condition, as interpreted from the label and publication: 19 received Ad26.COV2.S at low or high dose, single or two shots; 5 received placebo; per-sample allocation not given. For vaccine and placebo recipients, repertoires were sequenced using samples collected on day 63 after the first injection.

This sample comprised peripheral blood, obtained in a trial of Ad26.COV2.S vaccine versus placebo. These receptors were obtained from a person aged 18 to 65 who received the Ad26.COV2.S COVID-19 vaccine or a placebo.

Turning to this clone: The junction does not match germline at one end; this may be a read error. J is TRBJ2-3 and V is TRBV11-2; tentative D call: TRBD2 (5 bases). The CDR3 extends over 15 amino acids. Germline loops: CDR1 SGHAT, CDR2 FQNNGV. The CDR3 nucleotides are TGTGCCAGCAGCGTAGAGGGATCCAGCACAGATACGCAGTATTTT. Its protein product is CASSVEGSSTDTQYF.

J is TRBJ1-6 and V is TRBV7-2; TRBD1 matches at 9 bases. CDR1 is SGHTA and CDR2 is FQGNSA in the germline V gene. CDR3 length: 16 residues. V shed 1 base, J shed 10 bases, and the junction held 8 bases outside the gene matches. For the CDR3, the DNA is TGTGCCAGCAGCTTAGATATAGGACAGGGGAGCTCACCCCTCCACTTT. Protein product: CASSLDIGQGSSPLHF.

The V gene is TRBV27, the J gene TRBJ1-4; 10 bases are a match to TRBD1. The CDR3 is 16 residues long. Per the germline V gene, CDR1 is MNHEY and CDR2 is SMNVEV (reference sequence). V was clipped by 6 bases and J by 4 bases; unmatched bases: 8. The CDR3 sequence is CASSLTGGVVNEKLFF. The CDR3 coding sequence is TGTGCCAGCAGCTTGACAGGGGGCGTCGTTAATGAAAAACTGTTTTTT.

Here the CDR3 reads CATASLSYGYTF. Written as DNA, the CDR3 is TGTGCCACCGCGAGCCTATCCTATGGCTACACCTTC. The V call is TRBV27, the J call TRBJ1-2, with no clear D. CDR3 length equals 12 residues. In germline, CDR1 is MNHEY, CDR2 SMNVEV (reference sequence). Trimming pared 10 bases from V and 4 bases from J, leaving 13 bases between.

The chain combines TRBV3-1 (or the pseudogene TRBV3-2) with TRBJ2-5; D perhaps matches TRBD2 (7 bases). The CDR3 is made up of 16 amino acids. V was trimmed by 2 bases and J by 1 base, leaving 14 bases between them. Per germline, CDR1 LGHDT and CDR2 YNNKEL (reference sequence). In nucleotides, the CDR3 is TGTGCCAGCAGCCAACGAAAAGGGGGGGGCCAAGAGACCCAGTACTTC. Its protein is CASSQRKGGGQETQYF.

The chain couples TRBV4-1 to TRBJ1-2; D remains unclear. V was shortened by 2 bases and J by 6 bases, with 16 bases between the two germline ends. This CDR3 contains 15 residues. Per germline, CDR1 MGHRA and CDR2 YSYEKL. CDR3 residues: CASSQPTRERDGYTF. The CDR3 DNA reads TGCGCCAGCAGCCAACCCACAAGGGAACGGGATGGCTACACCTTC.

The genes are TRBV30 and TRBJ2-7; D is uncertain. Germline values: CDR1 GTSNPN, CDR2 SVGIG (reference sequence). V was cut by 0 bases and J by 3 bases, with 12 bases left in between. This CDR3 is built from 14 residues. CDR3: CAWSVSHKFYEQYF. The CDR3 DNA follows: TGTGCCTGGAGTGTTTCTCACAAGTTCTACGAGCAGTACTTC. The full variable domain, in which reference TRBV30 and TRBJ2-7 provide the parts outside the CDR3, is SQTIHQWPATLVQPVGSPLSLECTVEGTSNPNLYWYRQAAGRGLQLLFYSVGIGQISSEVPQNLSASRPQDRQFILSSKKLLLSDSGFYLCAWSVSHKFYEQYFGPGTRLTVT.

The genes are TRBV6-1 and TRBJ1-1; 7 nucleotides align to TRBD1. Germline-derived CDR1 and CDR2 are MNHNS and SASEGT. V trimming: 2 bases; J trimming: 7 bases; junction bases outside the gene matches: 4. This CDR3 comprises 13 residues. The CDR3 spells CASSESYRGEAFF. The CDR3 nucleotides are TGTGCCAGCAGTGAATCTTACAGGGGTGAAGCTTTCTTT.

The V and J genes are TRBV10-1 and TRBJ2-7; 7 nucleotides line up with TRBD1. V trimming: 6 bases; J trimming: 2 bases; junction bases outside the gene matches: 7. Germline values: CDR1 WNHNN, CDR2 SYGVQD (reference sequence). The CDR3 contains 14 residues. Here the CDR3 reads CASSDDRVPYEQYF. In nucleotides, the CDR3 is TGCGCCAGCAGCGACGACAGGGTACCCTACGAGCAGTACTTC.

The rearrangement joins TRBV3-1 (or the pseudogene TRBV3-2) to TRBJ2-1, with 10 bases that match TRBD2. Germline trimming cut 4 bases from V and 8 bases from J; bases unmatched to any gene: 5. The germline V gene has CDR1 LGHDT and CDR2 YNNKEL (reference sequence). The CDR3 consists of 14 residues. This chain's CDR3 is CASSRGTSADEQFF. The CDR3 nucleotides read TGTGCCAGCAGCCGAGGGACTAGCGCGGATGAGCAGTTCTTC.

The chain recombines TRBV7-2 with TRBJ1-2, with no clear D. Germline CDR1 SGHTA, CDR2 FQGNSA. CDR3 length equals 14 residues. Trimming took off 7 bases at V and 8 bases at J, with 20 bases between the two ends. The CDR3 region is CASNLLGGLGGYTF. Written as DNA, the CDR3 is TGTGCCAGCAACTTGCTGGGTGGATTGGGGGGCTACACCTTC.

This rearrangement joins TRBV19 to TRBJ2-5; 9 bases align to TRBD1. This CDR3 is 17 amino acids long. Per germline, CDR1 LNHDA and CDR2 SQIVND (reference sequence). J gave up 0 bases and V 6 bases, and 11 bases lay outside the gene matches. The CDR3 is CASSRGGTGLYQETQYF. The CDR3 DNA follows: TGTGCCAGTAGCCGCGGCGGGACAGGGTTATACCAAGAGACCCAGTACTTC.

The genes are TRBV18 and TRBJ2-5; D is unclear. The V gene's germline CDR1 is KGHSH and CDR2 LQKENI. V lost 3 bases, J lost 1 base, and 6 bases lay in between. The CDR3 totals 13 residues. The CDR3 sequence is CASSPSIQETQYF. The DNA for the CDR3 is TGTGCCAGCTCACCGAGCATCCAAGAGACCCAGTACTTC.

A remark on this clone: This same CDR3 is encoded by further DNA sequences in the sample. The rearrangement joins TRBV7-2 to TRBJ1-1; TRBD1 agrees at 7 bases. CDR3 length: 14 amino acids. Germline V gives CDR1 SGHTA, CDR2 FQGNSA. Trimming took 4 bases from V and 0 from J; bases not matched to a gene: 2. The CDR3 coding sequence is TGTGCCAGCAGCTGGACAGGCATGAACACTGAAGCTTTCTTT. Its protein is CASSWTGMNTEAFF.

For this clone: The identical CDR3 is also encoded by other nucleotide sequences in the sample. The rearrangement joins TRBV7-2 to TRBJ1-6, with D unclear. V was clipped by 1 base and J by 7 bases, with 8 bases between them. This CDR3 has 14 amino acids. Germline V gene data show CDR1 as SGHTA and CDR2 as FQGNSA. The chain's CDR3 is CASSLGGPNSPLHF. The CDR3 DNA reads as TGTGCCAGCAGCTTAGGGGGTCCCAATTCACCCCTCCACTTT. Together with reference TRBV7-2 and TRBJ1-6, the CDR3 gives the full variable domain: GAGVSQSPSNKVTEKGKDVELRCDPISGHTALYWYRQSLGQGLEFLIYFQGNSAPDKSGLPSDRFSAERTGGSVSTLTIQRTQQEDSAVYLCASSLGGPNSPLHFGNGTRLTVT.

The V call is TRBV5-1, the J call TRBJ2-3, with no clear D. With 3 bases removed from V and 2 bases from J, the gap between germline ends came to 13 bases. Germline V gene sequence: CDR1 SGHRS, CDR2 YFSETQ. The CDR3 runs to 15 residues. The DNA of the CDR3 is TGCGCCAGCAGCTCTGAAGGGCAGAACACAGATACGCAGTATTTT. Amino acids: CASSSEGQNTDTQYF.

This clone was found a few times. The rearrangement joins TRBV7-9 to TRBJ2-7; the D is unclear. Germline V gives CDR1 SEHNR, CDR2 FQNEAQ (reference sequence). With 5 bases removed from V and 3 bases from J, the gap between germline ends came to 5 bases. The CDR3 is 11 residues long. This CDR3 is CASSHSYEQYF. The CDR3, as DNA: TGTGCCAGCAGCCATAGCTACGAGCAGTACTTC. Full variable domain (missing parts from reference TRBV7-9 and TRBJ2-7): DTGVSQNPRHKITKRGQNVTFRCDPISEHNRLYWYRQTLGQGPEFLTYFQNEAQLEKSRLLSDRFSAERPKGSFSTLEIQRTEQGDSAMYLCASSHSYEQYFGPGTRLTVT.

The chain carries TRBV7-9 and TRBJ1-1, with TRBD1 as a possible D gene (6 bases). Trimming removed 7 bases from V and 0 bases from J, with 12 bases in between. The CDR3 spans 14 residues. Germline V gives CDR1 SEHNR, CDR2 FQNEAQ (reference sequence). The CDR3 DNA is TGTGCCAGCATCCAGTGGGACATGAACACTGAAGCTTTCTTT. The encoded protein is CASIQWDMNTEAFF.

V and J are TRBV7-8 and TRBJ1-1; TRBD1 matches 7 bases. Germline CDR1 reads SGHVS; CDR2 reads FQNEAQ. Trimming at V came to 6 bases and at J to 7 bases, leaving 2 bases not matched to a gene. CDR3 length: 11 amino acids. The chain's CDR3 is CASSRQGEAFF. The CDR3 DNA is TGTGCCAGCAGTCGACAGGGTGAAGCTTTCTTT.

This sequence joins TRBV5-1 and TRBJ2-3, with TRBD2 matching over 11 bases. CDR3 length: 16 residues. V dropped 2 bases and J dropped 2; count of bases not matched to a gene: 4. Germline V gives CDR1 SGHRS, CDR2 YFSETQ. CDR3 nucleotides: TGCGCCAGCAGCTTCGGGACTAGCGGAAACACAGATACGCAGTATTTT. Its protein is CASSFGTSGNTDTQYF.